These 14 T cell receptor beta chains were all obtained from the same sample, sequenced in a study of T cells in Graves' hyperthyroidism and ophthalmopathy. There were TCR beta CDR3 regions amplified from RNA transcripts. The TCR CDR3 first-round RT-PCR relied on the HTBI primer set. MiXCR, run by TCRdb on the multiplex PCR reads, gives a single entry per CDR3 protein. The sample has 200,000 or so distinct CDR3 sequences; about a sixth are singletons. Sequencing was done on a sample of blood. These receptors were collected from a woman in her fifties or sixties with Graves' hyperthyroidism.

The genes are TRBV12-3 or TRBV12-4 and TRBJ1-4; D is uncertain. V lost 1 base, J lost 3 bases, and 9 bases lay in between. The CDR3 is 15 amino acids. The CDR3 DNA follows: TGTGCCAGCAGTTTAGGACGTAGGCCTAATGAAAAACTGTTTTTT. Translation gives CASSLGRRPNEKLFF.

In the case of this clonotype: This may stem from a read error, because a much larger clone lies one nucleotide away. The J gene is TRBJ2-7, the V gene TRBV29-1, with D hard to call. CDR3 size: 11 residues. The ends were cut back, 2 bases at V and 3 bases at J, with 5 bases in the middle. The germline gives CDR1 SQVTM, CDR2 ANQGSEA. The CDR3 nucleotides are TGCAGCGTTGAAAAGGGCTACGAGCAGTACTTC. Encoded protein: CSVEKGYEQYF.

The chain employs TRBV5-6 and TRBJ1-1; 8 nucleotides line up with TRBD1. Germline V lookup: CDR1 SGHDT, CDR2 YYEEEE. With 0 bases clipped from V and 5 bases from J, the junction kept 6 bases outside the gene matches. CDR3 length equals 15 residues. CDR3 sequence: CASSLGQGIGTEAFF. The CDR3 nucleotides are TGTGCCAGCAGCTTGGGACAGGGGATTGGTACTGAAGCTTTCTTT. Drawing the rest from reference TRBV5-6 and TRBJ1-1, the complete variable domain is DAGVTQSPTHLIKTRGQQVTLRCSPKSGHDTVSWYQQALGQGPQFIFQYYEEEERQRGNFPDRFSGHQFPNYSSELNVNALLLGDSALYLCASSLGQGIGTEAFFGQGTRLTVV.

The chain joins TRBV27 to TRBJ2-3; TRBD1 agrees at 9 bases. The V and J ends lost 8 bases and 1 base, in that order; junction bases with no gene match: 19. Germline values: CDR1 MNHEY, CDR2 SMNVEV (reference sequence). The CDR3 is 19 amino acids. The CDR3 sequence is CASSRRAPTGGVGTDTQYF. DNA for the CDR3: TGTGCCAGCTCTCGTAGAGCCCCTACAGGGGGCGTTGGCACAGATACGCAGTATTTT.

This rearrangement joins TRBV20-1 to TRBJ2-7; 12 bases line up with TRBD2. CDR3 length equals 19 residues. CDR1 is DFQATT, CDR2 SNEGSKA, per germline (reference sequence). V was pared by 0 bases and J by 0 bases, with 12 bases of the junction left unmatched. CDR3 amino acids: CSARDSSVASGRASYEQYF. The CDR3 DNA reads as TGCAGTGCTAGAGACTCTTCTGTGGCTAGCGGGAGGGCCTCCTACGAGCAGTACTTC.

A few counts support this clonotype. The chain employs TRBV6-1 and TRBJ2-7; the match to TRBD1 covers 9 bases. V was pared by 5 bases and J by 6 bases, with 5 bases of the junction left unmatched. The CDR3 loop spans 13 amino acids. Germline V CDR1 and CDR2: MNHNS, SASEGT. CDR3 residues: CASSPGTGIEQYF. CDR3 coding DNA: TGTGCCAGCAGTCCCGGGACAGGGATCGAGCAGTACTTC.

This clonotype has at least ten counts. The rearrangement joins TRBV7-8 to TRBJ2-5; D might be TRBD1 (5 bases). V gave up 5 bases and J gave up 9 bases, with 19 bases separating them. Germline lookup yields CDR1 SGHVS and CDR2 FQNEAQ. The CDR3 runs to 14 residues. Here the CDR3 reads CASSDTDSPFSQYF. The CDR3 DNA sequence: TGTGCCAGCAGCGACACAGACAGCCCGTTTTCCCAGTACTTC.

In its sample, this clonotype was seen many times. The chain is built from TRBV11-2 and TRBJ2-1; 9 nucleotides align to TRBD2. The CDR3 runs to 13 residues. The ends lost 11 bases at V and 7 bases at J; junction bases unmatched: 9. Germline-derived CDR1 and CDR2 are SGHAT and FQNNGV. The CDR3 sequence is CAAKVAGGNEQFF. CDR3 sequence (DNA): TGTGCCGCCAAGGTGGCGGGAGGGAATGAGCAGTTCTTC.

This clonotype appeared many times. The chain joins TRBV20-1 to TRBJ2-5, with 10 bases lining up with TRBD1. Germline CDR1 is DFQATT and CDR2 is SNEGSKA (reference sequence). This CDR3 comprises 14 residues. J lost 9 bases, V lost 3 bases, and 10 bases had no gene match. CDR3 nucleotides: TGCAGTGCTAGTACTGGACAGGGGGGCCCTGCCCAGTACTTC. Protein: CSASTGQGGPAQYF.

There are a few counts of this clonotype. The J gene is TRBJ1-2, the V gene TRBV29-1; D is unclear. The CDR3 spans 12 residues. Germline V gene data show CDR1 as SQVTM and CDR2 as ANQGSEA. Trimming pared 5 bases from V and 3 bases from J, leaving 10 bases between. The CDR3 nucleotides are TGCAGCGTTTCCCCCGCGGACTATGGCTACACCTTC. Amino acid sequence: CSVSPADYGYTF.

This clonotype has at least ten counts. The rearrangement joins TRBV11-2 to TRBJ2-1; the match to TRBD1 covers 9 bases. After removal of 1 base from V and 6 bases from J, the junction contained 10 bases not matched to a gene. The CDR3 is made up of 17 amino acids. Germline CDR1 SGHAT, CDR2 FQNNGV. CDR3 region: CASSLGPTGGRRNEQFF. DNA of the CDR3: TGTGCCAGCAGCTTAGGGCCGACAGGGGGGCGCCGCAATGAGCAGTTCTTC. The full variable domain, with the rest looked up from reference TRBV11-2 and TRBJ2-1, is EAGVAQSPRYKIIEKRQSVAFWCNPISGHATLYWYQQILGQGPKLLIQFQNNGVVDDSQLPKDRFSAERLKGVDSTLKIQPAKLEDSAVYLCASSLGPTGGRRNEQFFGPGTRLTVL.

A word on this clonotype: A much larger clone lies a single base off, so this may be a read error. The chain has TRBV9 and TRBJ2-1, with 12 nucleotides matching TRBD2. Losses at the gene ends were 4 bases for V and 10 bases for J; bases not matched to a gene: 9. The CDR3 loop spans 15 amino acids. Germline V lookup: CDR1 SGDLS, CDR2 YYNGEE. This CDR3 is CASSPPSGRDQEQFF. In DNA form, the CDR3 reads TGTGCCAGCAGCCCCCCTAGCGGGAGGGACCAAGAGCAGTTCTTC.

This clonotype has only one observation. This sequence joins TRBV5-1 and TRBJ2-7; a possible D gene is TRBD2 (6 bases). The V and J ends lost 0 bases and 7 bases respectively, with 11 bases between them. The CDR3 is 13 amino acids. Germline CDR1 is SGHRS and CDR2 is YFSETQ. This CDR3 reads CASSLELEGEQYF. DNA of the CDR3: TGCGCCAGCAGCTTGGAACTGGAGGGGGAGCAGTACTTC. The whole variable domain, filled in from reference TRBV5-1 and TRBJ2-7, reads KAGVTQTPRYLIKTRGQQVTLSCSPISGHRSVSWYQQTPGQGLQFLFEYFSETQRNKGNFPGRFSGRQFSNSRSEMNVSTLELGDSALYLCASSLELEGEQYFGPGTRLTVT.

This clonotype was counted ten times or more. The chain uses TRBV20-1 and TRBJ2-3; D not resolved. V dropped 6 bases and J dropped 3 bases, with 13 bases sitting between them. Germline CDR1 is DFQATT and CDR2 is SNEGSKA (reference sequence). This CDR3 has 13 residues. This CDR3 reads CSAAPSRTDTQYF. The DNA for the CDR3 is TGCAGTGCCGCTCCCTCCAGAACAGATACGCAGTATTTT.